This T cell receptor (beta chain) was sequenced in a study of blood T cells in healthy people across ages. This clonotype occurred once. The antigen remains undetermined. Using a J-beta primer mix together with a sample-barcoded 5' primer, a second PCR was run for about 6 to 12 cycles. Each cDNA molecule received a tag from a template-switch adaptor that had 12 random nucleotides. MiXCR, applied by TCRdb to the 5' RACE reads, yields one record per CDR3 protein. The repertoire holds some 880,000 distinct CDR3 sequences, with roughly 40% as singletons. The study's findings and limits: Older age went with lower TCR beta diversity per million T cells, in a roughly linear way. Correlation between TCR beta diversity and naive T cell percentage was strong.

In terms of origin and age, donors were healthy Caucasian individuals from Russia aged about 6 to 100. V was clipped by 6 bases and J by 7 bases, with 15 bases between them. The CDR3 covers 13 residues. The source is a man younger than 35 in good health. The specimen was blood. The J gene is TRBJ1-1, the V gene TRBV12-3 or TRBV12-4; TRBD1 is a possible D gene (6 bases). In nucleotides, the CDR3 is TGTGCCAGCAGCTCCGACAGGAGCGGTGAAGCTTTCTTT. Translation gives CASSSDRSGEAFF.